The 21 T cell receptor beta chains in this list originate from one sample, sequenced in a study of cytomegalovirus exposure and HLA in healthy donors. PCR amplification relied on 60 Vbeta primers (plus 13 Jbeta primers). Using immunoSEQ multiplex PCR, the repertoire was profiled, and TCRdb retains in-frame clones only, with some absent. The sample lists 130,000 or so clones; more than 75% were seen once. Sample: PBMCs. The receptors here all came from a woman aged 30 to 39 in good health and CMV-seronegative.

The CDR3 is CSVETSQDYEQYF. CDR3 DNA sequence: TGCAGCGTTGAGACCAGCCAGGACTACGAGCAGTACTTC. The chain couples TRBV29-1 to TRBJ2-5; D remains unclear. With the DNA end fitting TRBJ2-7 better, the J assignment may be wrong. CDR1 is SQVTM and CDR2 is ANQGSEA in the germline V gene. The length of the CDR3 is 13 residues.

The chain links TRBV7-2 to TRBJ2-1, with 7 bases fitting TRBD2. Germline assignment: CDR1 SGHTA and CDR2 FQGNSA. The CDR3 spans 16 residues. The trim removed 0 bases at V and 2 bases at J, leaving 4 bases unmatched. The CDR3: CASSLAGEGTYNEQFF. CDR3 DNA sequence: TGTGCCAGCAGCTTAGCGGGGGAGGGAACCTACAATGAGCAGTTCTTC.

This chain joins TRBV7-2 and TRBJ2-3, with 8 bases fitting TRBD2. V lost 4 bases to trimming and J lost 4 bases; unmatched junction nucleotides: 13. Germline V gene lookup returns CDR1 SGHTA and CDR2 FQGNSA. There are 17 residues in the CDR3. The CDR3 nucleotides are TGTGCCAGCAGCTCCCGTTCGTATCGGGAGGGCGCAGATACGCAGTATTTT. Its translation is CASSSRSYREGADTQYF.

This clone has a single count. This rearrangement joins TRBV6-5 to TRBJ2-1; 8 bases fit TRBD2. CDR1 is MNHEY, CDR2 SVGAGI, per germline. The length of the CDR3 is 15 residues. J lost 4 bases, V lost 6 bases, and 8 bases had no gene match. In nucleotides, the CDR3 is TGTGCCAGCAGAAGCCGAGTAGCGGGGTACAATGAGCAGTTCTTC. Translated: CASRSRVAGYNEQFF.

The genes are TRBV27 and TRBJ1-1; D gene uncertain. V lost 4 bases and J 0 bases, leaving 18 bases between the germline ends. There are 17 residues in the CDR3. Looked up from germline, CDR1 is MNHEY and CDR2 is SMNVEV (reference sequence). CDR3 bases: TGTGCCAGCAGTTCTGGGCCGACCGGGAGGGTGAACACTGAAGCTTTCTTT. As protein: CASSSGPTGRVNTEAFF.

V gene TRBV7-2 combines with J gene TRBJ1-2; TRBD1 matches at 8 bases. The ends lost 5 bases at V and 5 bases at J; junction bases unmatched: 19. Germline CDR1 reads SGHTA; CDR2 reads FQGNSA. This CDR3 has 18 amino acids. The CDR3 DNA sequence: TGTGCCAGCAGCCCTATGGGAAGCCACAGGGGGGGAGGGTATGGCTACACCTTC. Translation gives CASSPMGSHRGGGYGYTF. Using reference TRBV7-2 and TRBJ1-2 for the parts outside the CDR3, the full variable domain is GAGVSQSPSNKVTEKGKDVELRCDPISGHTALYWYRQSLGQGLEFLIYFQGNSAPDKSGLPSDRFSAERTGGSVSTLTIQRTQQEDSAVYLCASSPMGSHRGGGYGYTFGSGTRLTVV.

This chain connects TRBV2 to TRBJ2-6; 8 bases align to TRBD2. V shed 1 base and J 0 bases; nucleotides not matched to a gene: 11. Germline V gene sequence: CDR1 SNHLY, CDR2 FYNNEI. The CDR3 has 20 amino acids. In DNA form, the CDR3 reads TGTGCCAGCAGTGAAGGAGGACTAGCTAACTTCCTCTCTGGGGCCAACGTCCTGACTTTC. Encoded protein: CASSEGGLANFLSGANVLTF.

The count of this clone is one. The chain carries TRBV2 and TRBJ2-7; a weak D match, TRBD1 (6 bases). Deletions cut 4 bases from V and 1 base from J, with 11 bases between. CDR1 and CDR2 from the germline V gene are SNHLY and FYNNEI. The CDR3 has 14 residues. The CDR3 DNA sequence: TGTGCCAGCAGTGGACAGGTGAGATCCTACGAGCAGTACTTC. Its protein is CASSGQVRSYEQYF.

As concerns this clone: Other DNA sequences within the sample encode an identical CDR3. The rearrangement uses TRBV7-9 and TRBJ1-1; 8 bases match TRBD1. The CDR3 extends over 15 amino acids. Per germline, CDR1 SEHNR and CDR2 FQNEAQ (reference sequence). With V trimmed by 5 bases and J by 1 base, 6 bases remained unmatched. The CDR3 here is CASSRDRLGNTEAFF. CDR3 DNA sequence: TGTGCCAGCAGCCGGGACAGGCTGGGGAACACTGAAGCTTTCTTT.

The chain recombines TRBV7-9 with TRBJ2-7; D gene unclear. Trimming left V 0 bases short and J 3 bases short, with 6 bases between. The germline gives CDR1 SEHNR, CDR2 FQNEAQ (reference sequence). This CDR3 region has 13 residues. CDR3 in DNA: TGTGCCAGCAGCTTAGCGCCGGTCTACGAGCAGTACTTC. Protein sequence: CASSLAPVYEQYF.

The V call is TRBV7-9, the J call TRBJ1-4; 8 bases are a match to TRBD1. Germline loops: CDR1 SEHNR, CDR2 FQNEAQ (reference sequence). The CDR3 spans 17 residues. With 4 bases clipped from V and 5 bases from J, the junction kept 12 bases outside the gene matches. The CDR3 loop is CASSSYGGQGPNEKLFF. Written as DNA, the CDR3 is TGTGCCAGCAGCTCCTACGGAGGACAGGGACCAAATGAAAAACTGTTTTTT. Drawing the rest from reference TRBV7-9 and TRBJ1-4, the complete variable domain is DTGVSQNPRHKITKRGQNVTFRCDPISEHNRLYWYRQTLGQGPEFLTYFQNEAQLEKSRLLSDRFSAERPKGSFSTLEIQRTEQGDSAMYLCASSSYGGQGPNEKLFFGSGTQLSVL.

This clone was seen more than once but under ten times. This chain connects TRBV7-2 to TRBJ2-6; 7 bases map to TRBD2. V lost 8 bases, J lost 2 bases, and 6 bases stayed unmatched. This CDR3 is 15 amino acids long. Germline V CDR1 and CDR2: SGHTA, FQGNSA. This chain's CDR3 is CASSWEGTGANVLTF. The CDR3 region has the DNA TGTGCCAGCTCCTGGGAGGGGACTGGGGCCAACGTCCTGACTTTC.

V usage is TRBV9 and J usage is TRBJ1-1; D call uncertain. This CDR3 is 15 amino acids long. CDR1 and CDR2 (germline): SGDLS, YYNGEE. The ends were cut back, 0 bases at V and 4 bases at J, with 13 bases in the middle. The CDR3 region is CASSVGGVRGTEAFF. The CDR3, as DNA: TGTGCCAGCAGCGTAGGAGGAGTCAGAGGCACTGAAGCTTTCTTT.

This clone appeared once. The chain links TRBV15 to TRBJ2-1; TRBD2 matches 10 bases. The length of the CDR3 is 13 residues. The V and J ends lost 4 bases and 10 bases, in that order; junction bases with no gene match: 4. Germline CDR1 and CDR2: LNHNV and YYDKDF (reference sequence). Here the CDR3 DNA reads TGTGCCACCAGCACCTCTAGCGGGGGAGAGCAGTTCTTC. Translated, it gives CATSTSSGGEQFF.

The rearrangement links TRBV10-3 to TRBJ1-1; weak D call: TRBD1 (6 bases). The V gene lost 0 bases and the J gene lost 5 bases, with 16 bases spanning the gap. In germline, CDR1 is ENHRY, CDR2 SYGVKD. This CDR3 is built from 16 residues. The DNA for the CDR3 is TGTGCCATCAGTGAGTCCTTGCTAAGACAGGAGACTGAAGCTTTCTTT. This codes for CAISESLLRQETEAFF.

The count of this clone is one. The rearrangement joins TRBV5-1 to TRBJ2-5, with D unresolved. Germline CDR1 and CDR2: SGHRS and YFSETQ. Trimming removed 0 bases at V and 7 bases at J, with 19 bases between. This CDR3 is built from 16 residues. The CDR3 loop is CASSLEATKPEVTQYF. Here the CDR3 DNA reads TGCGCCAGCAGCTTGGAGGCCACAAAACCCGAGGTGACCCAGTACTTC.

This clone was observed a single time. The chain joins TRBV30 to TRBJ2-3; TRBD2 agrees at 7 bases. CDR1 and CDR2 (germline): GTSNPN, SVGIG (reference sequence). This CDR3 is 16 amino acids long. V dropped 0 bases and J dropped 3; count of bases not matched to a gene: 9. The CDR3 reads CAWSVLGGGLTDTQYF. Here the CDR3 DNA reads TGTGCCTGGAGTGTACTTGGCGGGGGACTGACAGATACGCAGTATTTT.

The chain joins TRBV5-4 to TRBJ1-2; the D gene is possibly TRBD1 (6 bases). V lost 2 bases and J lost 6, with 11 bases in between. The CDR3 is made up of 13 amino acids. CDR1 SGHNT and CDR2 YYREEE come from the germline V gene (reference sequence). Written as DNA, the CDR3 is TGTGCCAGCAGCTTTACAGGGATGGATGGCTACACCTTC. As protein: CASSFTGMDGYTF. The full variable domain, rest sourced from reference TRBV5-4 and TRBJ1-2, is ETGVTQSPTHLIKTRGQQVTLRCSSQSGHNTVSWYQQALGQGPQFIFQYYREEENGRGNFPPRFSGLQFPNYSSELNVNALELDDSALYLCASSFTGMDGYTFGSGTRLTVV.

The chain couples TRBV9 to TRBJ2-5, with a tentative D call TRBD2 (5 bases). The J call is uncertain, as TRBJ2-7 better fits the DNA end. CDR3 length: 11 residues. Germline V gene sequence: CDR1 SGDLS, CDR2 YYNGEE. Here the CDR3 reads CASSTGYEQYF. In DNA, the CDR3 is TGTGCCAGCAGCACGGGATACGAGCAGTACTTC.

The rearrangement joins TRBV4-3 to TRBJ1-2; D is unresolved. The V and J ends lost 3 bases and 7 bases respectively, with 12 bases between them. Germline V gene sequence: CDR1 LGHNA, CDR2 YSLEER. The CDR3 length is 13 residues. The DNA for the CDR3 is TGCGCCAGCAGCCAGTCCCGGAGCGGTGGCTACACCTTC. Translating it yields CASSQSRSGGYTF.

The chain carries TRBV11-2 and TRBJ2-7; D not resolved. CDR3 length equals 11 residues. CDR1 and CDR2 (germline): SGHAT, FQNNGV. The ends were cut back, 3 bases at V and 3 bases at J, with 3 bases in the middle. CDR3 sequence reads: CASSFRYEQYF. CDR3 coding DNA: TGTGCCAGCAGCTTCCGCTACGAGCAGTACTTC.